The rows below give T cell receptor beta chains drawn from one sample of a study of OX40 agonist ivuxolimab in advanced cancers. The table came from immunoSEQ multiplex PCR; TCRdb's copy has only in-frame clones and leaves some out. Counted here are about 77,000 clones, over 75% occurring once; the ten biggest clones make up 3.5% to 6%. The material sequenced was CD4+ or CD8+ T cells sorted from blood, taken in a trial of the OX40 agonist ivuxolimab. These receptors were collected from an adult with an advanced solid tumor such as melanoma, head and neck, liver or kidney cancer. The CDR3 runs from the conserved cysteine through the conserved F or W. A D gene is named only where the DNA matches it firmly. Size is omitted from some rows. Given values are once, few, many or a class for expanded clones.

v_gene: TRBV5-1
d_gene: TRBD2
j_gene: TRBJ2-1
abundance: -
len: 14
CDR3aa: CASSLPGGTNEQFF
CDR3nt: TGCGCCAGCAGCTTGCCGGGAGGAACCAATGAGCAGTTCTTC

v_gene: TRBV6-5
d_gene: TRBD1
j_gene: TRBJ1-2
abundance: -
len: 15
CDR3aa: CASSYTNTGEIGYTF
CDR3nt: TGTGCCAGCAGTTACACCAATACAGGGGAGATTGGCTACACCTTC

v_gene: TRBV4-3
d_gene: TRBD2
j_gene: TRBJ2-1
abundance: -
len: 17
CDR3aa: CASSQDQRERVYREQFF
CDR3nt: TGCGCCAGCAGCCAAGACCAGCGGGAGAGGGTTTATAGGGAGCAGTTCTTC

v_gene: TRBV18
d_gene: -
j_gene: TRBJ1-1
abundance: -
len: 16
CDR3aa: CASSLRPPGPNTEAFF
CDR3nt: TGTGCCAGCTCACTGCGCCCCCCAGGGCCGAACACTGAAGCTTTCTTT

v_gene: TRBV10-3
d_gene: TRBD1
j_gene: TRBJ1-5
abundance: -
len: 14
CDR3aa: CAISGTGYNQPQHF
CDR3nt: TGTGCCATCAGTGGGACAGGGTACAATCAGCCCCAGCATTTT

v_gene: TRBV2
d_gene: -
j_gene: TRBJ2-1
abundance: -
len: 14
CDR3aa: CASSQRGVYNEQFF
CDR3nt: TGTGCCAGCAGCCAAAGGGGAGTTTACAATGAGCAGTTCTTC

v_gene: TRBV19
d_gene: -
j_gene: TRBJ1-3
abundance: -
len: 14
CDR3aa: CASSSSLTGNTIYF
CDR3nt: TGTGCCAGTAGTTCCTCCCTCACAGGAAACACCATATATTTT

v_gene: TRBV11-2
d_gene: -
j_gene: TRBJ2-7
abundance: -
len: 13
CDR3aa: CASSLVGGYEQYF
CDR3nt: TGTGCCAGCAGCTTAGTCGGCGGCTACGAGCAGTACTTC

v_gene: TRBV11-2
d_gene: -
j_gene: TRBJ2-7
abundance: -
len: 14
CDR3aa: CASSLLSSSYEQYF
CDR3nt: TGTGCCAGCAGCCTACTGTCAAGCTCCTACGAGCAGTACTTC

v_gene: TRBV7-3
d_gene: -
j_gene: TRBJ2-5
abundance: -
len: 16
CDR3aa: CASSLFGAGLGETQYF
CDR3nt: TGTGCCAGCAGCTTATTTGGGGCAGGTCTTGGGGAGACCCAGTACTTC

v_gene: TRBV4-1
d_gene: -
j_gene: TRBJ1-5
abundance: -
len: 14
CDR3aa: CASSQAGSNQPQHF
CDR3nt: TGCGCCAGCAGCCAGGCGGGAAGCAATCAGCCCCAGCATTTT

v_gene: TRBV5-5
d_gene: TRBD2
j_gene: TRBJ2-7
abundance: few
len: 14
CDR3aa: CASSSGLQFYEQYF
CDR3nt: TGTGCCAGCAGCTCGGGACTACAATTCTACGAGCAGTACTTC

v_gene: TRBV5-4
d_gene: TRBD2
j_gene: TRBJ2-5
abundance: -
len: 16
CDR3aa: CASSPGLAGTEETQYF
CDR3nt: TGTGCCAGCAGTCCCGGACTAGCGGGGACTGAAGAGACCCAGTACTTC

v_gene: TRBV19
d_gene: -
j_gene: TRBJ2-5
abundance: -
len: 12
CDR3aa: CASSSGPETQYF
CDR3nt: TGTGCCAGTAGTAGTGGGCCTGAGACCCAGTACTTC

v_gene: TRBV7-8
d_gene: -
j_gene: TRBJ2-7
abundance: -
len: 13
CDR3aa: CASSLTQGHEQYF
CDR3nt: TGTGCCAGCAGCTTGACCCAGGGTCACGAGCAGTACTTC

v_gene: TRBV7-9
d_gene: -
j_gene: TRBJ2-7
abundance: -
len: 17
CDR3aa: CASSLWGEGVLSYEQYF
CDR3nt: TGTGCCAGCAGCTTATGGGGAGAGGGTGTCCTGAGCTACGAGCAGTACTTC

v_gene: TRBV6-1
d_gene: -
j_gene: TRBJ1-2
abundance: few
len: 14
CDR3aa: CASSEMGGSYGYTF
CDR3nt: TGTGCCAGCAGCGAGATGGGGGGGTCCTATGGCTACACCTTC

v_gene: TRBV6-1
d_gene: TRBD1
j_gene: TRBJ1-5
abundance: few
len: 16
CDR3aa: CASSDFGTGSNQPQHF
CDR3nt: TGTGCCAGCAGTGACTTTGGGACAGGATCAAATCAGCCCCAGCATTTT

v_gene: TRBV4-2
d_gene: -
j_gene: TRBJ1-1
abundance: -
len: 14
CDR3aa: CASVLSPRDTEAFF
CDR3nt: TGTGCCAGCGTACTTTCCCCCAGGGACACTGAAGCTTTCTTT

v_gene: TRBV14
d_gene: TRBD2
j_gene: TRBJ2-5
abundance: -
len: 19
CDR3aa: CASSQFASSGGRFQETQYF
CDR3nt: TGTGCCAGCAGCCAGTTCGCCTCAAGCGGGGGCCGATTCCAAGAGACCCAGTACTTC

v_gene: TRBV11-3
d_gene: -
j_gene: TRBJ2-7
abundance: -
len: 14
CDR3aa: CASSRTRESGEQYF
CDR3nt: TGTGCCAGCAGCCGCACCAGAGAGAGTGGGGAGCAGTACTTC

v_gene: TRBV19
d_gene: -
j_gene: TRBJ1-5
abundance: -
len: 13
CDR3aa: CASSIGVSQPQHF
CDR3nt: TGTGCCAGTAGTATCGGGGTGAGCCAGCCCCAGCATTTT

v_gene: TRBV27
d_gene: TRBD1
j_gene: TRBJ1-2
abundance: -
len: 15
CDR3aa: CASSLFGTGNYGYTF
CDR3nt: TGTGCCAGCAGTTTATTCGGGACAGGGAACTATGGCTACACCTTC

v_gene: TRBV4-2
d_gene: -
j_gene: TRBJ2-1
abundance: -
len: 15
CDR3aa: CASSPPSGSYNEQFF
CDR3nt: TGTGCCAGCAGCCCCCCGTCTGGCTCCTACAATGAGCAGTTCTTC

v_gene: TRBV2
d_gene: -
j_gene: TRBJ1-4
abundance: -
len: 14
CDR3aa: CASSDGSAYEKLFF
CDR3nt: TGTGCCAGCAGTGACGGGTCAGCGTATGAAAAACTGTTTTTT

v_gene: TRBV7-3
d_gene: -
j_gene: TRBJ2-5
abundance: -
len: 13
CDR3aa: CASSRAQGETQYF
CDR3nt: TGTGCCAGCAGCCGGGCACAGGGTGAGACCCAGTACTTC

v_gene: TRBV6-1
d_gene: -
j_gene: TRBJ2-7
abundance: -
len: 15
CDR3aa: CASSELRGRVHEQYF
CDR3nt: TGTGCCAGCAGTGAACTGCGGGGACGGGTCCACGAGCAGTACTTC

v_gene: TRBV19
d_gene: -
j_gene: TRBJ2-1
abundance: -
len: 13
CDR3aa: CASSDRLYNEQFF
CDR3nt: TGTGCCAGTAGTGACCGGTTATACAATGAGCAGTTCTTC

v_gene: TRBV10-3
d_gene: -
j_gene: TRBJ2-7
abundance: once
len: 14
CDR3aa: CAISEGRTTYEQYF
CDR3nt: TGTGCCATCAGTGAGGGTCGTACGACCTACGAGCAGTACTTC

v_gene: TRBV6-5
d_gene: -
j_gene: TRBJ1-1
abundance: -
len: 12
CDR3aa: CASSERDIRAFF
CDR3nt: TGTGCCAGCAGTGAAAGAGACATCCGGGCTTTCTTT